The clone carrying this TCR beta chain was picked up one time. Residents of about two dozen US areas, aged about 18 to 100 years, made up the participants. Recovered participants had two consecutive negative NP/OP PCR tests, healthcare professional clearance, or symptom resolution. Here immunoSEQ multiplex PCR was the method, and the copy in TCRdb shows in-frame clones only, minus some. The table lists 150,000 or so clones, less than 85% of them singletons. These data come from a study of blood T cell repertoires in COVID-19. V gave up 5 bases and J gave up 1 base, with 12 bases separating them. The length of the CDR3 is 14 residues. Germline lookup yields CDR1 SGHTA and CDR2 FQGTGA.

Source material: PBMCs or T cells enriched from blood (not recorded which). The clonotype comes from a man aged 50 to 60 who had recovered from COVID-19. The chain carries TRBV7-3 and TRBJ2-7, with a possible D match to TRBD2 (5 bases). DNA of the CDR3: TGTGCCAGCAGCCCTTACCCGGGGTCCTACGAGCAGTACTTC. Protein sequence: CASSPYPGSYEQYF. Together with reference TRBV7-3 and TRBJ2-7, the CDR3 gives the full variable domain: GAGVSQTPSNKVTEKGKYVELRCDPISGHTALYWYRQSLGQGPEFLIYFQGTGAADDSGLPNDRFFAVRPEGSVSTLKIQRTERGDSAVYLCASSPYPGSYEQYFGPGTRLTVT.